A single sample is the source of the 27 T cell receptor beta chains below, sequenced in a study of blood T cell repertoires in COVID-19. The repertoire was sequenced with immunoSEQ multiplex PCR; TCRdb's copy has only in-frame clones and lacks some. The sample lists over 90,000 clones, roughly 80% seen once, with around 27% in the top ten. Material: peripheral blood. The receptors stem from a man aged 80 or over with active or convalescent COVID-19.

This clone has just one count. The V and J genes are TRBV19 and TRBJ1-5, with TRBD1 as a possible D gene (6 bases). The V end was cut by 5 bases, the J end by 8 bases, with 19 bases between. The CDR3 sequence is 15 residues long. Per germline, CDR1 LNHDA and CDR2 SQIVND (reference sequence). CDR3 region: CASSLSLTGSEPQHF. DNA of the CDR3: TGTGCCAGTAGTCTCTCCCTGACAGGTTCGGAGCCCCAGCATTTT.

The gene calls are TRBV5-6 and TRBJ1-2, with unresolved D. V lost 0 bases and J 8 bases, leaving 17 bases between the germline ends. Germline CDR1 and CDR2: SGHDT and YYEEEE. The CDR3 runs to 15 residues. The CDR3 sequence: CASSLDFGLSGGYTF. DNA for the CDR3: TGTGCCAGCAGCTTGGATTTTGGACTTTCGGGGGGCTACACCTTC.

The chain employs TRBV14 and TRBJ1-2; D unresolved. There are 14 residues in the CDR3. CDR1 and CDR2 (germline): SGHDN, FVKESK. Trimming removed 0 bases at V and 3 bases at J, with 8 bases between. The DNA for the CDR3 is TGTGCCAGCAGCCAAGAGGGCAGATACTATGGCTACACCTTC. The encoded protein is CASSQEGRYYGYTF.

The CDR3 region is CASSPQGVDQPQHF. The CDR3, as DNA: TGTGCCAGCAGCCCACAGGGGGTAGATCAGCCCCAGCATTTT. The chain recombines TRBV3-1 (or the pseudogene TRBV3-2) with TRBJ1-5; TRBD1 matches 8 bases. The CDR3 consists of 14 residues. The ends lost 4 bases at V and 5 bases at J; junction bases unmatched: 4. The germline gives CDR1 LGHDT, CDR2 YNNKEL (reference sequence).

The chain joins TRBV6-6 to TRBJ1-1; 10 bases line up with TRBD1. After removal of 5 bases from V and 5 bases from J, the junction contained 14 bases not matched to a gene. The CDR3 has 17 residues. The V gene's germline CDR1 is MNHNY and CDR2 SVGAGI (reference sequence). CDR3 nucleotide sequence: TGTGCCAGCAGTCAACCGGGACAGGGGATTGTTCGGACTGAAGCTTTCTTT. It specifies CASSQPGQGIVRTEAFF.

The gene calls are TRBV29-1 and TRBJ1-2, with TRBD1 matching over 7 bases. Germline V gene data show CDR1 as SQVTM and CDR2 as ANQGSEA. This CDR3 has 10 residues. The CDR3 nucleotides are TGCAGTATCTACAGGGGTGGCTACACCTTC. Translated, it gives CSIYRGGYTF.

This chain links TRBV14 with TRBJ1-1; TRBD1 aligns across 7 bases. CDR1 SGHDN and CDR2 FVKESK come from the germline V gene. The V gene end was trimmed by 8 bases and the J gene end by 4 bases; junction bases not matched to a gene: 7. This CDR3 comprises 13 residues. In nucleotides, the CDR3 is TGTGCCAGCCTCGGACAGGCGGGCACTGAAGCTTTCTTT. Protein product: CASLGQAGTEAFF.

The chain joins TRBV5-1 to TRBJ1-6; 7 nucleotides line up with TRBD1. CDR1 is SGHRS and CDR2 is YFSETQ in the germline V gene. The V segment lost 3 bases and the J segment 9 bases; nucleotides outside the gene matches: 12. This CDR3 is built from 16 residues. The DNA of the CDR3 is TGCGCCAGCAGCTCATCCGGAGGGACAGCCTCTTCACCCCTCCACTTT. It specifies CASSSSGGTASSPLHF.

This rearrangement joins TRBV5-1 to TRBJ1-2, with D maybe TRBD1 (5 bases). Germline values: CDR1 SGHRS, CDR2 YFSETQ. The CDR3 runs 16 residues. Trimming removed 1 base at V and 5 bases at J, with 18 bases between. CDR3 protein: CASSLIWGTGLYGYTF. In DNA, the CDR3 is TGCGCCAGCAGCTTGATATGGGGGACTGGGCTGTATGGCTACACCTTC.

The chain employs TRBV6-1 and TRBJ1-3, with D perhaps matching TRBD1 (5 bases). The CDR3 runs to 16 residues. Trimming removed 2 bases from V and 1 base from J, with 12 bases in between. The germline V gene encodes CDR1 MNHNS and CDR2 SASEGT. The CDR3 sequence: CASSEMSGGSGNTIYF. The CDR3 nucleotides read TGTGCCAGCAGTGAAATGTCGGGGGGGTCTGGAAACACCATATATTTT.

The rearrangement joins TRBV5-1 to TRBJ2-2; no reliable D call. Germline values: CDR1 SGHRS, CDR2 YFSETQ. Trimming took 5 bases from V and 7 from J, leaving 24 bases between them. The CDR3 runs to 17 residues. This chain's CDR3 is CASSSTAPGPQGGELFF. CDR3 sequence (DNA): TGCGCCAGCAGTTCCACTGCCCCGGGTCCCCAAGGCGGGGAGCTGTTTTTT. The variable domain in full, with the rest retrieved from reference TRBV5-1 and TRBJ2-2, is KAGVTQTPRYLIKTRGQQVTLSCSPISGHRSVSWYQQTPGQGLQFLFEYFSETQRNKGNFPGRFSGRQFSNSRSEMNVSTLELGDSALYLCASSSTAPGPQGGELFFGEGSRLTVL.

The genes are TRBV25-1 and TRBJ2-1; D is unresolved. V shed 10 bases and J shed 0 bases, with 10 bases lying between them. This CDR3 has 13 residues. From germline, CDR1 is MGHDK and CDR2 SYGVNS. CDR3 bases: TGTGCCACGCGGCGGAGCTCCTACAATGAGCAGTTCTTC. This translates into CATRRSSYNEQFF.

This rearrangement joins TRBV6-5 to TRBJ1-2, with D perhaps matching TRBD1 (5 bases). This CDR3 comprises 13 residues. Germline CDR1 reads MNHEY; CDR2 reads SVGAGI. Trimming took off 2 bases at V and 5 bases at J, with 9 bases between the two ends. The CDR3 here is CASSYQGLYGYTF. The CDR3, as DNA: TGTGCCAGCAGTTACCAGGGTCTGTATGGCTACACCTTC.

The CDR3 DNA is TGTGCCAGCTCACCACGGGTTGGGGGGGACTCCTACGAGCAGTACTTC. Its protein is CASSPRVGGDSYEQYF. The chain carries TRBV18 and TRBJ2-7; 7 positions match TRBD2. V trimming: 1 base; J trimming: 0 bases; junction bases outside the gene matches: 6. The CDR3 runs to 16 residues. Germline CDR1 reads KGHSH; CDR2 reads LQKENI.

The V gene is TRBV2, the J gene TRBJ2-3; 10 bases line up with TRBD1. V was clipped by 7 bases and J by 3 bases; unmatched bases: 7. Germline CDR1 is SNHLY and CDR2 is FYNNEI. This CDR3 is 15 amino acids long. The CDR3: CASKRTGGRTDTQYF. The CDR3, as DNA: TGTGCCAGCAAGAGGACAGGGGGTAGGACAGATACGCAGTATTTT.

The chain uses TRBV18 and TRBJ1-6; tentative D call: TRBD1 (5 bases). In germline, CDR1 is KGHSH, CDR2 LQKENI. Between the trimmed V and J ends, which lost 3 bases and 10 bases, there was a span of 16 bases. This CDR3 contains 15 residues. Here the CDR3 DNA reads TGTGCCAGCTCACCCGGAGGGGAAGCGGAGTCACCCCTCCACTTT. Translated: CASSPGGEAESPLHF. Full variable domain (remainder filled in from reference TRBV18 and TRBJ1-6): NAGVMQNPRHLVRRRGQEARLRCSPMKGHSHVYWYRQLPEEGLKFMVYLQKENIIDESGMPKERFSAEFPKEGPSILRIQQVVRGDSAAYFCASSPGGEAESPLHFGNGTRLTVT.

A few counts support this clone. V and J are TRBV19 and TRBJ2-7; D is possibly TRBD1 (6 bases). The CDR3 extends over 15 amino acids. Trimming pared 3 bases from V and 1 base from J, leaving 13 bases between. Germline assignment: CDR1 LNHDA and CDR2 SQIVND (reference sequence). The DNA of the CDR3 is TGTGCCAGTAGTATCTTACAGGGATCGTCCTACGAGCAGTACTTC. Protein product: CASSILQGSSYEQYF.

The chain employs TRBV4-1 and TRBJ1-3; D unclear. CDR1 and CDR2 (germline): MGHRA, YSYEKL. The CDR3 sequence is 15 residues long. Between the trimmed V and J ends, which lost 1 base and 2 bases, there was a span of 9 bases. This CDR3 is CASSQGSETGNTIYF. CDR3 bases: TGCGCCAGCAGCCAAGGAAGCGAAACTGGAAACACCATATATTTT.

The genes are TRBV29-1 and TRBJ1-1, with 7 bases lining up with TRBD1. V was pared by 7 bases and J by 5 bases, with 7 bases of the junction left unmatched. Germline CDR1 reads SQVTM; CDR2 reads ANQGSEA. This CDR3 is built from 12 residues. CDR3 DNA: TGCAGCGGCACAGGGGCAGGTACTGAAGCTTTCTTT. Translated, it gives CSGTGAGTEAFF.

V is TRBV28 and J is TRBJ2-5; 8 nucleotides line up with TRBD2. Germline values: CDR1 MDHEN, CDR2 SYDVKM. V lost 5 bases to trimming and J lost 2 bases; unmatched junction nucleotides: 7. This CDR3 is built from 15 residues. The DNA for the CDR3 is TGTGCCAGCAGTCCCGGCGGCGGGGGGCAAGAGACCCAGTACTTC. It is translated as CASSPGGGGQETQYF.

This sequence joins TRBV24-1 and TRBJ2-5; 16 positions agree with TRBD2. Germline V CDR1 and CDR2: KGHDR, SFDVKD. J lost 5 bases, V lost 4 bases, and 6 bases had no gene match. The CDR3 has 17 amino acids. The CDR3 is CATSDHGTSGGAETQYF. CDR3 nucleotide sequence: TGTGCCACCAGTGACCACGGGACTAGCGGGGGGGCCGAGACCCAGTACTTC.

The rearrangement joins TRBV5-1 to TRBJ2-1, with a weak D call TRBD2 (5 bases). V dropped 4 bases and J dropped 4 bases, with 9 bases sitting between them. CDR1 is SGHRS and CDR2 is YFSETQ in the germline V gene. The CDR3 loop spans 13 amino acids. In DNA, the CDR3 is TGCGCCAGCAGCGAGGGCCTATACAATGAGCAGTTCTTC. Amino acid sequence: CASSEGLYNEQFF.

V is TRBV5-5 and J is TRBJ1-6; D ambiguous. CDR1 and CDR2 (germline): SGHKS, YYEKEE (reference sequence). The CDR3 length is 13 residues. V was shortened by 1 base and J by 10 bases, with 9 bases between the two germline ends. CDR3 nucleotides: TGTGCCAGCAGCTTGACGGGGAACTCACCCCTCCACTTT. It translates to CASSLTGNSPLHF.

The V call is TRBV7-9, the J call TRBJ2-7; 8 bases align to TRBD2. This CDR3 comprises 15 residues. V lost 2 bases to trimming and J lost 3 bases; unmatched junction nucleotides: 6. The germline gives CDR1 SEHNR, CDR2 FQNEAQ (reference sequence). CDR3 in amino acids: CASSLWVSGVYEQYF. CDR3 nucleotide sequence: TGTGCCAGCAGCTTATGGGTTAGCGGGGTCTACGAGCAGTACTTC.

CDR3 sequence: CASPGDRAGELFF. As DNA, the CDR3 is TGTGCCAGCCCGGGGGATAGGGCCGGGGAGCTGTTTTTT. The J gene is TRBJ2-2, the V gene TRBV19; perhaps TRBD2 as D (6 bases). Trimming took 9 bases from V and 6 from J, leaving 14 bases between them. From germline, CDR1 is LNHDA and CDR2 SQIVND (reference sequence). This CDR3 spans 13 amino acids.

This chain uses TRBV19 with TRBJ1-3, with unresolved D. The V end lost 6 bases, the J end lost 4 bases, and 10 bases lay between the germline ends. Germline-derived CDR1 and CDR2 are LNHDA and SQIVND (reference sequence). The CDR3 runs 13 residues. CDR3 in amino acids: CASRVASGNTIYF. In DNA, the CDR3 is TGTGCCAGTAGGGTAGCCTCCGGAAACACCATATATTTT.

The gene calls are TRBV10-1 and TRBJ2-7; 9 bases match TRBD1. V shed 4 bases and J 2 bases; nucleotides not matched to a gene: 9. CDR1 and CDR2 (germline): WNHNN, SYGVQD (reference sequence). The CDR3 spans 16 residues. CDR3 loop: CASSGSTGTGTYEQYF. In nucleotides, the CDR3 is TGCGCCAGCAGTGGTTCTACCGGGACAGGGACCTACGAGCAGTACTTC.